This TCR beta chain is drawn from a study of blood T cell repertoires in COVID-19. The wider study: Some COVID-19 samples were acute and others convalescent; all came from the United States, Italy and Spain.

Sequencing was performed with immunoSEQ multiplex PCR; in TCRdb, only in-frame clones are kept and a portion is missing. The table has 250,000 or so clones, 70% to 75% seen once. CDR3 length: 14 residues. The chain carries TRBV21-1 and TRBJ2-4; TRBD1, the table's D call, lacks a check against the DNA. TRBV21-1 is shown as a pseudogene. Material: peripheral blood. The sequence derives from a woman of 80 years or more with acute or convalescent COVID-19. CDR3 protein: CASSPRDRVVIQYF. The CDR3 bases are TGTGCCAGCAGCCCCCGGGACAGGGTGGTCATTCAGTACTTC.